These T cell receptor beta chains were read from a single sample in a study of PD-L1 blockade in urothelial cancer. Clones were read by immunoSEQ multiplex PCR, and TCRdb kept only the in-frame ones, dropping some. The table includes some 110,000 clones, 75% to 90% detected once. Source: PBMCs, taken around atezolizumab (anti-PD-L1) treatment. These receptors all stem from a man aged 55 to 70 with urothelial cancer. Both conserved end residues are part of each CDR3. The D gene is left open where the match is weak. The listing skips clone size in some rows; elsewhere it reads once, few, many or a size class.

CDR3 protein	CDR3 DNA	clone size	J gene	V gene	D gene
CASSSGTGGMDQPQHF	TGCGCCAGCAGCTCCGGGACAGGGGGGATGGATCAGCCCCAGCATTTT	.	TRBJ1-5	TRBV5-1	TRBD1
CASSSSGGPAYEQYF	TGTGCCAGCAGCTCTAGCGGGGGTCCCGCCTACGAGCAGTACTTC	.	TRBJ2-7	TRBV11-3	TRBD2
CASRTSEGSLRGYTF	TGTGCCAGCAGGACGTCGGAGGGTTCCCTCCGTGGCTACACCTTC	.	TRBJ1-2	TRBV6-5	.
CASSQTTASPSYEQYF	TGCGCCAGCAGTCAGACTACGGCTTCGCCCTCCTACGAGCAGTACTTC	.	TRBJ2-7	TRBV23-1	.
CASSASGRHEQYF	TGCGCCAGCAGTGCTAGCGGGAGGCACGAGCAGTACTTC	.	TRBJ2-7	TRBV10-1	TRBD2
CASSSGQGTHEQYF	TGCGCCAGCAGCTCCGGACAGGGGACCCACGAGCAGTACTTC	.	TRBJ2-7	TRBV5-1	TRBD1
CAGQSNQPQHF	TGTGCCGGACAGTCCAATCAGCCCCAGCATTTT	once	TRBJ1-5	TRBV7-5	.
CAWATGAGNTIYF	TGTGCCTGGGCCACGGGGGCTGGAAACACCATATATTTT	.	TRBJ1-3	TRBV30	.
CASSETTWSYGYTF	TGTGCCAGCAGTGAAACCACATGGAGCTATGGCTACACCTTC	.	TRBJ1-2	TRBV6-1	.
CASSQDPLFVGLPNTGELFF	TGTGCCAGCAGCCAAGATCCCCTGTTTGTGGGACTGCCGAACACCGGGGAGCTGTTTTTT	.	TRBJ2-2	TRBV14	.
CASSLGPEGEQFF	TGTGCCAGCAGCTTAGGCCCCGAGGGTGAGCAGTTCTTC	.	TRBJ2-1	TRBV7-9	.
CASSLPGTVIHVAFF	TGTGCCAGCAGTTTACCGGGGACAGTAATACATGTAGCTTTCTTT	.	TRBJ1-1	TRBV28	TRBD1
CAWSRGLDYEQYF	TGTGCCTGGAGCAGGGGACTAGACTACGAGCAGTACTTC	.	TRBJ2-7	TRBV30	TRBD2
CASSPYGTSGLRKTDTQYF	TGTGCCAGCAGCCCATACGGGACTAGCGGATTACGGAAGACAGATACGCAGTATTTT	.	TRBJ2-3	TRBV7-8	TRBD2